This entry lists 21 T cell receptor beta chains sequenced from one sample in a study of technical replicates of blood from a handful of donors. The table came from immunoSEQ multiplex PCR; TCRdb's copy has only in-frame clones and leaves some out. In the table there are 75,000 to 90,000 clones, approximately 93% of which are singletons. Material for sequencing was T cells isolated from PBMCs. The origin of the receptors is a human donor in good health.

The rearrangement joins TRBV28 to TRBJ2-5; no reliable D call. The CDR3 extends over 11 amino acids. Trimming removed 6 bases at V and 4 bases at J, with 6 bases between. Germline CDR1 is MDHEN and CDR2 is SYDVKM. The CDR3 reads CASSYSETQYF. The CDR3, as DNA: TGTGCCAGCAGCTACTCAGAGACCCAGTACTTC.

The chain uses TRBV6-5 and TRBJ1-4; TRBD1 matches at 9 bases. The J segment lost 7 bases and the V segment lost 6 bases, leaving 6 bases of the junction unmatched. Germline lookup yields CDR1 MNHEY and CDR2 SVGAGI. This CDR3 region has 14 residues. The chain's CDR3 is CASSHRGRGEKLFF. The CDR3 region has the DNA TGTGCCAGCAGCCACAGGGGGCGCGGTGAAAAACTGTTTTTT.

The chain recombines TRBV6-6 with TRBJ2-3; the D gene is possibly TRBD2 (6 bases). With 5 bases removed from V and 1 base from J, the gap between germline ends came to 10 bases. This CDR3 has 14 amino acids. CDR1 is MNHNY, CDR2 SVGAGI, per germline (reference sequence). The CDR3 loop reads CASSAIAGTDTQYF. In DNA form, the CDR3 reads TGTGCCAGCAGTGCCATAGCGGGCACAGATACGCAGTATTTT.

The chain combines TRBV15 with TRBJ2-5; D is unclear. CDR1 and CDR2 (germline): LNHNV, YYDKDF (reference sequence). This CDR3 has 13 amino acids. Trimming stripped 0 bases from V and 4 bases from J, with 6 bases between. The CDR3 DNA sequence: TGTGCCACCAGCAGAGAATCCCGAGAGACCCAGTACTTC. Translation gives CATSRESRETQYF.

The gene calls are TRBV11-1 and TRBJ2-7, with 7 positions matching TRBD2. Losses at the gene ends were 5 bases for V and 6 bases for J; bases not matched to a gene: 16. From germline, CDR1 is SGHAT and CDR2 FQDESV (reference sequence). The CDR3 loop spans 16 amino acids. Written as DNA, the CDR3 is TGTGCCAGCAGCCCGCCAGCGGGATCGACCGCCGGCGAGCAGTACTTC. Its translation: CASSPPAGSTAGEQYF.

The rearrangement links TRBV9 to TRBJ2-5, with TRBD2 matching 12 bases. Germline V gene sequence: CDR1 SGDLS, CDR2 YYNGEE. The CDR3 length is 16 residues. V shed 2 bases, J shed 3 bases, and the junction held 5 bases outside the gene matches. The CDR3 sequence is CASSVLAGGPEETQYF. The CDR3 nucleotides are TGTGCCAGCAGCGTTCTAGCGGGAGGGCCCGAAGAGACCCAGTACTTC.

CDR3 amino acids: CASSNYGQTMNTEAFF. The CDR3, as DNA: TGTGCCAGCAGCAACTACGGACAGACCATGAACACTGAAGCTTTCTTT. This chain connects TRBV21-1 to TRBJ1-1; TRBD1 was called by the table and not checked on the DNA. TRBV21-1 is annotated as a pseudogene. This CDR3 comprises 16 residues.

The V and J genes are TRBV7-2 and TRBJ2-3, with 12 positions matching TRBD2. The germline V gene encodes CDR1 SGHTA and CDR2 FQGNSA. The trim removed 6 bases at V and 0 bases at J, leaving 4 bases unmatched. The CDR3 runs 16 residues. Written as DNA, the CDR3 is TGTGCCAGCAGACAAGGACTAGCGGGGAGCACAGATACGCAGTATTTT. It encodes CASRQGLAGSTDTQYF.

The V and J genes are TRBV27 and TRBJ1-5, with 8 positions matching TRBD1. V shed 7 bases, J shed 7 bases, and the junction held 6 bases outside the gene matches. Germline V gene data show CDR1 as MNHEY and CDR2 as SMNVEV (reference sequence). The CDR3 is 13 amino acids. In DNA, the CDR3 is TGTGCCAGCACCGGACAGGGCGGGCAGCCCCAGCATTTT. Encoded protein: CASTGQGGQPQHF.

The chain uses TRBV19 and TRBJ2-1; the match to TRBD2 covers 9 bases. The germline gives CDR1 LNHDA, CDR2 SQIVND (reference sequence). CDR3 length: 14 amino acids. V was clipped by 2 bases and J by 9 bases; unmatched bases: 5. The CDR3 protein is CASSIPTSGREQFF. The DNA of the CDR3 is TGTGCCAGTAGTATACCCACTAGCGGGCGTGAGCAGTTCTTC.

The chain combines TRBV7-2 with TRBJ2-3; 10 nucleotides agree with TRBD2. Germline CDR1 and CDR2: SGHTA and FQGNSA. This CDR3 spans 18 amino acids. With V trimmed by 1 base and J by 1 base, 8 bases remained unmatched. The CDR3 DNA reads as TGTGCCAGCAGCTTAGGGGGGTCTAGCGGGAGTCGCACAGATACGCAGTATTTT. It yields the protein CASSLGGSSGSRTDTQYF.

This clone was observed a single time. For the CDR3, the DNA is TGTGCCAGCACCAACCAGCGCGGCGCGGACTACGAGCAGTACTTC. Its translation is CASTNQRGADYEQYF. V gene TRBV11-2 combines with J gene TRBJ2-7; D unresolved. Germline CDR1 is SGHAT and CDR2 is FQNNGV. CDR3 size: 15 residues. V lost 7 bases and J 3 bases, leaving 19 bases between the germline ends.

The rearrangement links TRBV4-3 to TRBJ1-5, with D maybe TRBD1 (5 bases). The germline V and J ends were trimmed by 0 bases and 6 bases, with 15 bases remaining between them. Germline loops: CDR1 LGHNA, CDR2 YSLEER. CDR3 size: 16 residues. The CDR3 DNA is TGCGCCAGCAGCCAAGATCCGGGGGAGGGTAGTCAGCCCCAGCATTTT. Translating gives CASSQDPGEGSQPQHF.

The gene calls are TRBV5-5 and TRBJ1-3; D not resolved. Trimming stripped 0 bases from V and 2 bases from J, with 6 bases between. Per germline, CDR1 SGHKS and CDR2 YYEKEE (reference sequence). This CDR3 has 14 residues. The CDR3 sequence: CASSLAGPGNTIYF. The CDR3 DNA reads TGTGCCAGCAGCTTGGCGGGTCCTGGAAACACCATATATTTT.

The V gene is TRBV7-2, the J gene TRBJ2-7; 9 bases agree with TRBD2. Trimming took 5 bases from V and 6 from J; bases not matched to a gene: 17. This CDR3 has 17 amino acids. Per germline, CDR1 SGHTA and CDR2 FQGNSA. The CDR3 DNA sequence: TGTGCCAGCAGCCCCAATGGCGGGAGGGCCGGGGGGGGCGAGCAGTACTTC. Residues: CASSPNGGRAGGGEQYF.

This clone was seen a single time. The V and J genes are TRBV30 and TRBJ2-7, with 7 bases fitting TRBD1. Germline V CDR1 and CDR2: GTSNPN, SVGIG (reference sequence). The V and J ends lost 8 bases and 3 bases, in that order; junction bases with no gene match: 7. This CDR3 comprises 12 residues. The CDR3 reads CAAGQEFYEQYF. The DNA of the CDR3 is TGTGCCGCAGGACAGGAATTCTACGAGCAGTACTTC.

The V gene is TRBV7-9, the J gene TRBJ1-4; 9 bases match TRBD1. The V and J ends lost 6 bases and 7 bases, in that order; junction bases with no gene match: 3. Germline V gene data show CDR1 as SEHNR and CDR2 as FQNEAQ (reference sequence). The CDR3 consists of 13 residues. CDR3 in DNA: TGTGCCAGCAGTACAGGGGGCGTTGAAAAACTGTTTTTT. This sequence encodes CASSTGGVEKLFF.

The chain links TRBV4-3 to TRBJ2-7; 8 bases map to TRBD2. Germline assignment: CDR1 LGHNA and CDR2 YSLEER. This CDR3 contains 17 residues. J lost 0 bases, V lost 0 bases, and 7 bases had no gene match. The CDR3 coding sequence is TGCGCCAGCAGCCAAGAATACGGGAGGGGCTACTCCTACGAGCAGTACTTC. Translation: CASSQEYGRGYSYEQYF.

This chain links TRBV9 with TRBJ2-5; 8 bases are a match to TRBD2. Losses at the gene ends were 4 bases for V and 2 bases for J; bases not matched to a gene: 7. The germline CDR1 and CDR2 sequences are SGDLS and YYNGEE. CDR3 length: 15 amino acids. The CDR3, as DNA: TGTGCCAGCAGCCCAAGGCGGGGGGTACAAGAGACCCAGTACTTC. Amino acids: CASSPRRGVQETQYF. Looking up the rest from reference TRBV9 and TRBJ2-5 gives the full variable domain: DSGVTQTPKHLITATGQRVTLRCSPRSGDLSVYWYQQSLDQGLQFLIQYYNGEERAKGNILERFSAQQFPDLHSELNLSSLELGDSALYFCASSPRRGVQETQYFGPGTRLLVL.

The chain is built from TRBV6-1 and TRBJ1-1; TRBD1 matches at 11 bases. With V trimmed by 8 bases and J by 0 bases, 5 bases remained unmatched. This CDR3 spans 15 amino acids. CDR1 MNHNS and CDR2 SASEGT come from the germline V gene. The CDR3 coding sequence is TGTGCCAGCGGGGGACAGGGGGTTATGAACACTGAAGCTTTCTTT. It specifies CASGGQGVMNTEAFF.

The chain is built from TRBV15 and TRBJ2-7; 12 nucleotides match TRBD1. The CDR3 sequence is 19 residues long. In germline, CDR1 is LNHNV, CDR2 YYDKDF (reference sequence). Trimming cost V 2 bases and J 3 bases; bases outside gene matches: 14. Here the CDR3 reads CATSRTRDRGLSALYEQYF. CDR3 coding DNA: TGTGCCACCAGCAGAACCCGGGACAGGGGGCTTTCCGCTCTCTACGAGCAGTACTTC. Using reference TRBV15 and TRBJ2-7 for the parts outside the CDR3, the full variable domain is DAMVIQNPRYQVTQFGKPVTLSCSQTLNHNVMYWYQQKSSQAPKLLFHYYDKDFNNEADTPDNFQSRRPNTSFCFLDIRSPGLGDTAMYLCATSRTRDRGLSALYEQYFGPGTRLTVT.